This TCR beta chain emerged from a study of T cells in women clearing cervical HPV infection. At the level of the study: Blood came at first lesion visit for cases, post-clearance for controls. Study-level findings and limits: Effector/memory and HPV-specific T cells were not isolated, and association timing is unknown.

For this clone: Its specificity is not known. The CDR3 end is not reached by the read, which stops 3 residues before it; the germline J gene fills it in.

The data were produced by immunoSEQ multiplex PCR, yet TCRdb's version contains in-frame clones alone and is incomplete. Its table lists more than 25,000 clones. The germline V gene has CDR1 DFQATT and CDR2 SNEGSKA (reference sequence). V was shortened by 4 bases and J by 7 bases, with 20 bases between the two germline ends. This CDR3 is built from 16 residues. The source is a woman aged 18 to 75 with a cervical HPV16 infection that either progressed to CIN3+ or cleared (not recorded which). Sequenced input: blood buffy coat. V and J are TRBV20-1 and TRBJ2-6, with D tentatively TRBD1 (6 bases). CDR3 sequence reads: CSAIAKTGSGANVLTF. The CDR3 bases that were read are TGCAGTGCTATTGCCAAAACAGGGAGTGGTGCCAACGTC.